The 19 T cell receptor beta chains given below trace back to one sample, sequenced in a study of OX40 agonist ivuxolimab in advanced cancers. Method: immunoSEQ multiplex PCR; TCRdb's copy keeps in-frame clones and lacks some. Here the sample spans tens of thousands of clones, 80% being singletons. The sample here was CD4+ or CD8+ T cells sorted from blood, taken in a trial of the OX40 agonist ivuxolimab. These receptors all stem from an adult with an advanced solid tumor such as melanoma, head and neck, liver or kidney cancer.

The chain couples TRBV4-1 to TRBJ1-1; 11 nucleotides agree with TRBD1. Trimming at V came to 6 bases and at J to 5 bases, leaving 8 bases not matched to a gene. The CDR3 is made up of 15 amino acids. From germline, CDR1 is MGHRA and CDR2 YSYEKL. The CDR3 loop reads CASRFGQGASTEAFF. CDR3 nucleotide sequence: TGCGCCAGCAGGTTTGGACAGGGGGCGAGTACTGAAGCTTTCTTT.

This CDR3 is CASSYEAYNSPLHF. The CDR3 DNA sequence: TGTGCCAGCAGTTACGAAGCTTATAATTCACCCCTCCACTTT. The rearrangement joins TRBV6-6 to TRBJ1-6; D gene uncertain. Deletions cut 2 bases from V and 4 bases from J, with 6 bases between. Germline V gives CDR1 MNHNY, CDR2 SVGAGI (reference sequence). The CDR3 has 14 amino acids.

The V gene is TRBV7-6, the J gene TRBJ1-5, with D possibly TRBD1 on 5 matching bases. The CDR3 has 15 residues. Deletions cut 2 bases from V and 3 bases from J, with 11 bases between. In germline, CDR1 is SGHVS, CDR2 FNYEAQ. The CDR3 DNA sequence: TGTGCCAGCAGCTTAACAGCAGGGAACAATCAGCCCCAGCATTTT. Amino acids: CASSLTAGNNQPQHF.

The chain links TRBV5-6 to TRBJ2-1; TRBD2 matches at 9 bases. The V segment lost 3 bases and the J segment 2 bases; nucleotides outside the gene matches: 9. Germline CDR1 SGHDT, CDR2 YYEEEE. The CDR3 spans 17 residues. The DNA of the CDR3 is TGTGCCAGCAGCTCACCTTCATGGACTAGCGCCTACAATGAGCAGTTCTTC. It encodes CASSSPSWTSAYNEQFF.

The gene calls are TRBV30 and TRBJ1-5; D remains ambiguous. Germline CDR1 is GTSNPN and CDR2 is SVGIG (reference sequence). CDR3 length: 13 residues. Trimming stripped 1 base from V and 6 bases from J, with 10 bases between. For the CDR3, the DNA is TGTGCCTGGAGTGCGGGGAACGGTCAGCCCCAGCATTTT. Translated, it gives CAWSAGNGQPQHF.

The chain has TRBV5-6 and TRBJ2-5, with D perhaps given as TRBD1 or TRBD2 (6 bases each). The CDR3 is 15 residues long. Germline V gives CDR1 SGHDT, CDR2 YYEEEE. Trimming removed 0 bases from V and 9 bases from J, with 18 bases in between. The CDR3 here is CASSLEGGSGAAQYF. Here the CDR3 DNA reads TGTGCCAGCAGCTTGGAAGGGGGGAGTGGGGCCGCCCAGTACTTC.

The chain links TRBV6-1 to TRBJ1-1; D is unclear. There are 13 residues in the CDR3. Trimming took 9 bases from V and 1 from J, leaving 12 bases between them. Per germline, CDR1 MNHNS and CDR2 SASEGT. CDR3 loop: CASSRASNTEAFF. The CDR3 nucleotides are TGTGCCAGTTCGCGGGCGTCGAACACTGAAGCTTTCTTT.

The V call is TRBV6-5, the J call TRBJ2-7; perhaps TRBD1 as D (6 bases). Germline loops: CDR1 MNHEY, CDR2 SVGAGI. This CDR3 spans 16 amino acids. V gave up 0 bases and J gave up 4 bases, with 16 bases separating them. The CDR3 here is CASSYSSTGRGYEQYF. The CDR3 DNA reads TGTGCCAGCAGTTACTCGTCCACAGGGCGTGGGTACGAGCAGTACTTC.

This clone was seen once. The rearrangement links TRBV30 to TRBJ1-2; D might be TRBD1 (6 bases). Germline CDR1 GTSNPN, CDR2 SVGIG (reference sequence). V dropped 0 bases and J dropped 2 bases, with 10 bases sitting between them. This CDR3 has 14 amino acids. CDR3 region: CAWSVITGNYGYTF. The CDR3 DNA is TGTGCCTGGAGTGTTATTACAGGGAACTATGGCTACACCTTC. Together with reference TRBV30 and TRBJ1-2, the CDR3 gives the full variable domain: SQTIHQWPATLVQPVGSPLSLECTVEGTSNPNLYWYRQAAGRGLQLLFYSVGIGQISSEVPQNLSASRPQDRQFILSSKKLLLSDSGFYLCAWSVITGNYGYTFGSGTRLTVV.

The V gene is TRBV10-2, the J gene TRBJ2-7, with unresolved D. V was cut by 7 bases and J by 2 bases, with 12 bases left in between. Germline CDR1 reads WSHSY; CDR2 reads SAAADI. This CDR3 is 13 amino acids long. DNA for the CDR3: TGCGCCAGCACAGGTTTCAGTACCTACGAGCAGTACTTC. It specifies CASTGFSTYEQYF.

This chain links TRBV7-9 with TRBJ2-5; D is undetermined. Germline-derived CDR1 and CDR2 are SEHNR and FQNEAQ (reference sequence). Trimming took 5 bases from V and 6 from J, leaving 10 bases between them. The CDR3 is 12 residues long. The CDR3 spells CASSLGEQTQYF. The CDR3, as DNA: TGTGCCAGCAGCCTCGGAGAACAGACCCAGTACTTC.

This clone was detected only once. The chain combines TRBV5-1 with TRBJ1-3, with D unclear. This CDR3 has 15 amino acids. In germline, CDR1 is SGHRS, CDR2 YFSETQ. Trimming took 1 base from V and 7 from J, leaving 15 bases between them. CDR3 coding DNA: TGCGCCAGCAGCTTGATGGGAACCAAGGATAACACCATATATTTT. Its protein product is CASSLMGTKDNTIYF.

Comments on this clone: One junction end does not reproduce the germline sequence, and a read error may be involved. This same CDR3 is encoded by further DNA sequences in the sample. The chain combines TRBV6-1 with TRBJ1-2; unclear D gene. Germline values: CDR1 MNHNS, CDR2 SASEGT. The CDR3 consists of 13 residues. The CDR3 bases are TGCGCCAGCAGTGAAAGGAATCTTGATGGCTACACCTTC. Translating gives CASSERNLDGYTF.

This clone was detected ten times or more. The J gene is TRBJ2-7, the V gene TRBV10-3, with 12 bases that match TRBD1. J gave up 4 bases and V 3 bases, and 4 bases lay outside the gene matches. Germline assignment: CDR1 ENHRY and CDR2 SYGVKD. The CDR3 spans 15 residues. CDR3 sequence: CAISDRDRGRYEQYF. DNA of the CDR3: TGTGCCATCAGTGACCGGGACAGGGGGCGATACGAGCAGTACTTC.

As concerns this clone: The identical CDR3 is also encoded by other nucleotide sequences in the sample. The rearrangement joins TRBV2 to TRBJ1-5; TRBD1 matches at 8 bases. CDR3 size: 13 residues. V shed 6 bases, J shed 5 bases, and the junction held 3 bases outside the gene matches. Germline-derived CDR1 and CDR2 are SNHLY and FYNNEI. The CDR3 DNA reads TGTGCCAGCAGGGAGACAGGGGATCAGCCCCAGCATTTT. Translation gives CASRETGDQPQHF.

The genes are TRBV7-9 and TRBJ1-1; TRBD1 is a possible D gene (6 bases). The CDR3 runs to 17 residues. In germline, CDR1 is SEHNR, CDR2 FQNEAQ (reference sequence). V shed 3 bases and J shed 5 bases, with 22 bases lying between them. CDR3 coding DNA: TGTGCCAGCAGCTTGGGCCGAAACAGGGTAAAGGGAACTGAAGCTTTCTTT. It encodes CASSLGRNRVKGTEAFF.

In nucleotides, the CDR3 is TGCGCCAGCAGCCAAGAGGCGGGCGGGGGAGGGGGTACGCAGTATTTT. This codes for CASSQEAGGGGGTQYF. The J gene is TRBJ2-3, the V gene TRBV4-3, with a tentative D call TRBD2 (7 bases). The CDR3 is 16 amino acids. V lost 0 bases, J lost 8 bases, and 18 bases lay in between. CDR1 and CDR2 (germline): LGHNA, YSLEER.

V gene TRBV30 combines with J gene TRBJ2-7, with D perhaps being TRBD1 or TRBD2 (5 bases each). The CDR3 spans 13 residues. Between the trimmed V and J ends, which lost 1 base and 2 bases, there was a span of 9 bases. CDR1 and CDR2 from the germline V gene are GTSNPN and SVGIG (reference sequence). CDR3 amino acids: CAWSGQGAYEQYF. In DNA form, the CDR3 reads TGTGCCTGGAGTGGGCAGGGAGCCTACGAGCAGTACTTC. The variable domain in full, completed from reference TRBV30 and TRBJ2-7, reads SQTIHQWPATLVQPVGSPLSLECTVEGTSNPNLYWYRQAAGRGLQLLFYSVGIGQISSEVPQNLSASRPQDRQFILSSKKLLLSDSGFYLCAWSGQGAYEQYFGPGTRLTVT.

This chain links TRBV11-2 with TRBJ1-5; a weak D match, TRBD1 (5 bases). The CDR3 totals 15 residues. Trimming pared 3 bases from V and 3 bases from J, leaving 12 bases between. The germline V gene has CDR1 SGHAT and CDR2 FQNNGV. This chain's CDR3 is CASSLGTVANQPQHF. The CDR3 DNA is TGTGCCAGCAGCTTGGGGACCGTCGCCAATCAGCCCCAGCATTTT.